These 3 T cell receptor beta chains originate from one sample sequenced in a study of T cells in tuberculosis. Profiled with immunoSEQ multiplex PCR; TCRdb holds only in-frame clones, not every one. The sample yields nearly 60,000 clones, over 75% seen once. After thawing and overnight rest, PBMC were stained with GMM-loaded CD1B tetramer, viability dye and anti-CD3 for sorting. The CD1B tetramers carried C32 glucose monomycolate purified from Rhodococcus equi. Material for sequencing was CD1b-GMM tetramer-negative cells sorted from PBMCs. The receptors were sampled from an adult woman with latent tuberculosis.

This clone has more than one count but fewer than ten. The chain joins TRBV6-5 to TRBJ2-7, with 8 bases lining up with TRBD1. J was trimmed by 5 bases and V by 2 bases; bases with no gene match: 11. Germline V CDR1 and CDR2: MNHEY, SVGAGI. The CDR3 is 16 residues long. The CDR3 nucleotides read TGTGCCAGCAGTTACCTTCCCGGGACAGGTGATGACGAGCAGTACTTC. This codes for CASSYLPGTGDDEQYF.

This chain connects TRBV30 to TRBJ1-5; no firm D call. With 1 base removed from V and 7 bases from J, the gap between germline ends came to 8 bases. CDR3 length equals 12 residues. Germline V lookup: CDR1 GTSNPN, CDR2 SVGIG (reference sequence). The CDR3 DNA sequence: TGTGCCTGGAGTGGGTCGAGCCAGCCCCAGCATTTT. Its translation: CAWSGSSQPQHF. The full variable domain, in which reference TRBV30 and TRBJ1-5 provide the parts outside the CDR3, is SQTIHQWPATLVQPVGSPLSLECTVEGTSNPNLYWYRQAAGRGLQLLFYSVGIGQISSEVPQNLSASRPQDRQFILSSKKLLLSDSGFYLCAWSGSSQPQHFGDGTRLSIL.

The chain couples TRBV6-1 to TRBJ2-7; 8 bases line up with TRBD2. The CDR3 is 14 amino acids. V shed 9 bases and J 3 bases; nucleotides not matched to a gene: 10. Germline V CDR1 and CDR2: MNHNS, SASEGT. In DNA, the CDR3 is TGTGCCAGTGCCGTTACTAGCGGCGGCTACGAGCAGTACTTC. This codes for CASAVTSGGYEQYF.